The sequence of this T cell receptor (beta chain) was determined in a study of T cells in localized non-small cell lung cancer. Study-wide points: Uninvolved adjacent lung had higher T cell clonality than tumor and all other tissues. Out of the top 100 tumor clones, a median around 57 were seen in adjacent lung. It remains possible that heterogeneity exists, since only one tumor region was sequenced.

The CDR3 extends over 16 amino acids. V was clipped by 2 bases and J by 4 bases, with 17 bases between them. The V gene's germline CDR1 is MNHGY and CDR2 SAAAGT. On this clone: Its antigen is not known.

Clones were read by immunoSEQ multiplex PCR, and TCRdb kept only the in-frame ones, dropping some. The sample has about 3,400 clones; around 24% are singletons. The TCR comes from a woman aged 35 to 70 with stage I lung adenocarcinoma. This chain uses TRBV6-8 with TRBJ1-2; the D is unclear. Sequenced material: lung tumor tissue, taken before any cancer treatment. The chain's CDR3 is CASSYPNGEKGYGYTF. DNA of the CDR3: TGTGCCAGCAGTTACCCGAACGGAGAAAAGGGCTATGGCTACACCTTC.